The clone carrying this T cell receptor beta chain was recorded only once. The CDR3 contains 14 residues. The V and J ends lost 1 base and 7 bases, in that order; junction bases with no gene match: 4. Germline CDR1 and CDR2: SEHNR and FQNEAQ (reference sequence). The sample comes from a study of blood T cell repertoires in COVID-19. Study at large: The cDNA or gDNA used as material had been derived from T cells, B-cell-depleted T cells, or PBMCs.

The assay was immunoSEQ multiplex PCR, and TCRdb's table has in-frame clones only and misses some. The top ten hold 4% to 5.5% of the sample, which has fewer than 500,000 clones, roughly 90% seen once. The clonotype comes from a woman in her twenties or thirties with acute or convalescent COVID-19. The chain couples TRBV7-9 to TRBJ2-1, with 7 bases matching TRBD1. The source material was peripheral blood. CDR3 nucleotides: TGTGCCAGCAGCTTAGTGACAGGGCGAAATGAGCAGTTCTTC. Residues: CASSLVTGRNEQFF. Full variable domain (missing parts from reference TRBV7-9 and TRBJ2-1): DTGVSQNPRHKITKRGQNVTFRCDPISEHNRLYWYRQTLGQGPEFLTYFQNEAQLEKSRLLSDRFSAERPKGSFSTLEIQRTEQGDSAMYLCASSLVTGRNEQFFGPGTRLTVL.